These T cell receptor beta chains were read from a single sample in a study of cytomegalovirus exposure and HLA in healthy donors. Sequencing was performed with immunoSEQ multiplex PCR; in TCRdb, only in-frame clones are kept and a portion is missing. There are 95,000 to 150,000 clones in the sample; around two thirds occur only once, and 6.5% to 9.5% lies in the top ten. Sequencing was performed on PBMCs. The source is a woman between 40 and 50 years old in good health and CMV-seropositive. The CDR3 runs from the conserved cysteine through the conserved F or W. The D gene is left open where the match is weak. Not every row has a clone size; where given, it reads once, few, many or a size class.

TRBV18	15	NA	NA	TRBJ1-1	CASSSKTGRGTGAFF	TGTGCCAGCTCATCCAAGACAGGAAGGGGAACTGGAGCTTTCTTT
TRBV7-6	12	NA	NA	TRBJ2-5	CASSLAQETQYF	TGTGCCAGCAGCTTGGCCCAAGAGACCCAGTACTTC
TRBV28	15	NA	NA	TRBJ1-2	CASSFLAGRRYGYTF	TGTGCCAGCAGTTTTCTGGCAGGGAGGCGCTATGGCTACACCTTC
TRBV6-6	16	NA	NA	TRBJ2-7	CASTVTGGQVFYEQYF	TGTGCCAGCACCGTAACAGGCGGACAAGTTTTCTACGAGCAGTACTTC
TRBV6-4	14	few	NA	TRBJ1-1	CASSEEGENTEAFF	TGTGCCAGCAGTGAGGAGGGAGAGAACACTGAAGCTTTCTTT
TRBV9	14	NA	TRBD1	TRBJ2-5	CASSVDRDRETQYF	TGTGCCAGCAGCGTAGACCGGGACAGGGAGACCCAGTACTTC
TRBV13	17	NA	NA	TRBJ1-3	CASSPKVKQGTGNTIYF	TGTGCCAGCAGCCCCAAGGTGAAACAGGGAACTGGAAACACCATATATTTT
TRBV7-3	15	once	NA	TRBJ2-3	CASSSTAGSTDTQYF	TGTGCCAGCAGCTCCACCGCGGGGTCTACAGATACGCAGTATTTT
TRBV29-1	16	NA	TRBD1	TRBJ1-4	CSVESGLQGRNEKLFF	TGCAGCGTTGAATCAGGGTTACAGGGGAGGAATGAAAAACTGTTTTTT
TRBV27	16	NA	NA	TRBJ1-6	CASSSLSGTYNSPLHF	TGTGCCAGCAGTTCTCTAAGCGGCACTTATAATTCACCCCTCCACTTT
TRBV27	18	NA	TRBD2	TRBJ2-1	CASSFSGLAGAPYNEQFF	TGTGCCAGCAGTTTCTCGGGACTAGCGGGAGCCCCCTACAATGAGCAGTTCTTC
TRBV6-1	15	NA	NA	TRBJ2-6	CASSERFSGANVLTF	TGTGCCAGCAGTGAACGGTTCTCTGGGGCCAACGTCCTGACTTTC
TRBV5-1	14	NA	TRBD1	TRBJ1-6	CASSLGDRGSTLHF	TGCGCCAGCAGCTTGGGGGACAGGGGTTCGACCCTCCACTTT
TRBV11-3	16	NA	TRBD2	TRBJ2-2	CASSLDLAGGTGELFF	TGTGCCAGCAGCTTAGATCTAGCGGGAGGCACCGGGGAGCTGTTTTTT
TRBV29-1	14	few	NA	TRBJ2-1	CSVETPRVYNEQFF	TGCAGCGTTGAAACTCCCCGGGTGTACAATGAGCAGTTCTTC
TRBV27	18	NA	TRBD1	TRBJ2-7	CASSFTPYPGQGSYEQYF	TGTGCCAGCAGTTTTACCCCCTACCCGGGACAGGGCTCCTACGAGCAGTACTTC
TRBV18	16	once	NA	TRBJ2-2	CASSPLTSSNTGELFF	TGTGCCAGCTCACCACTGACTAGTTCGAACACCGGGGAGCTGTTTTTT
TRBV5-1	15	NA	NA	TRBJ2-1	CASSLAVAGVDEQFF	TGCGCCAGCAGCTTGGCCGTGGCCGGGGTGGATGAGCAGTTCTTC
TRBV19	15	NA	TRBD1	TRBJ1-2	CASKGQGGSEHGYTF	TGTGCCAGTAAGGGACAGGGTGGATCCGAACATGGCTACACCTTC
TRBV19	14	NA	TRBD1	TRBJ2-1	CASSTRTGGHEQFF	TGTGCCAGTAGTACGCGGACAGGGGGCCATGAGCAGTTCTTC
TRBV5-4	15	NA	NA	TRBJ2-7	CASSLKADTNYEQYF	TGTGCCAGCAGCTTGAAGGCCGATACTAATTACGAGCAGTACTTC
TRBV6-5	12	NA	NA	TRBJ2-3	CASSAGTLAQYF	TGTGCCAGCAGTGCCGGGACTCTTGCGCAGTATTTT